These T cell receptor beta chains were read from a single sample in a study of beta chain features in type 1 diabetes. The repertoire was sequenced with immunoSEQ multiplex PCR; TCRdb's copy has only in-frame clones and lacks some. This sample has some 130,000 clones, with about 10% found just once. Sequenced material: central memory CD4+ T cells from blood. These receptors originate from a man aged 25 to 40 with type 1 diabetes. Each CDR3 is given with its conserved first and last residue. Fields, in order: CDR3 DNA, CDR3 protein, J gene, clone size, V gene, D gene. A D gene is named only where the DNA matches it firmly. Expanded clones get a size class; other rows say once, few or many, or leave the size out.

TGTGCCAGCAGTGAATCTACAGGGATAAGAGCTTTCTTT CASSESTGIRAFF TRBJ1-1 . TRBV6-1 .
TGTGCTAGTGGTCGGGACAGGTATTCACCCCTCCACTTT CASGRDRYSPLHF TRBJ1-6 . TRBV12-5 TRBD1
TGCAGCGTAGGCCGGACAGGGAGCACCGGGGAGCTGTTTTTT CSVGRTGSTGELFF TRBJ2-2 many TRBV29-1 TRBD1
TGCAGCGTCGACAGGTATGGCTACACCTTC CSVDRYGYTF TRBJ1-2 few TRBV29-1 .
TGCGCCAGCAGCCAACAAACAGTTAATGAAAAACTGTTTTTT CASSQQTVNEKLFF TRBJ1-4 . TRBV4-1 .
TGTGCCAGCAGCTTAAGTAGCGGGGGGTCATACCCCTACAATGAGCAGTTCTTC CASSLSSGGSYPYNEQFF TRBJ2-1 few TRBV11-2 TRBD2
TGTGCCAGCAGCCAGAAACGGGGGGGCGTTTACAATGAGCAGTTCTTC CASSQKRGGVYNEQFF TRBJ2-1 . TRBV14 TRBD2
TGCGCCAGCAGCTTGTCCGGGACAGGGCTGGAGACCCAGTACTTC CASSLSGTGLETQYF TRBJ2-5 few TRBV5-1 TRBD1
TGTGCCAGCAGTCCCTCCAGCGGGGGCCCCCGCAATGAGCAGTTCTTC CASSPSSGGPRNEQFF TRBJ2-1 few TRBV7-3 TRBD2
TGTGCCAGCAGCCCAATGGCCGTCACCGGGGAGCTGTTTTTT CASSPMAVTGELFF TRBJ2-2 . TRBV7-2 .
TGTGCCAGCAGCGATCGGGAGGCGACCGGGCCCCAGCATTTT CASSDREATGPQHF TRBJ1-5 . TRBV11-2 .
TGTGCCAGCAGACTAGCGGGTGTACAAGAGACCCAGTACTTC CASRLAGVQETQYF TRBJ2-5 . TRBV5-6 TRBD2
TGCAGCGTGGTCAGGACAGACCATAGCACAGATACGCAGTATTTT CSVVRTDHSTDTQYF TRBJ2-3 many TRBV29-1 .
TGTGCCAGCAGCTTCACAGTCATTGTCCAGCCCCAGCATTTT CASSFTVIVQPQHF TRBJ1-5 many TRBV7-8 .
TGTGCCAGTAGGATTGGAGGCCGGGACGGGGAGCTGTTTTTT CASRIGGRDGELFF TRBJ2-2 . TRBV19 .
TGCAGCGTTGAAGAAGGAGGAGGCTGGAACACTGAAGCTTTCTTT CSVEEGGGWNTEAFF TRBJ1-1 . TRBV29-1 .
TGCGCCAGCAGCTTGGCCGGGGGGGCAACCACAGATACGCAGTATTTT CASSLAGGATTDTQYF TRBJ2-3 few TRBV5-1 TRBD2
TGTGCCAGCTCCTGGAACACCGGGGAGCTGTTTTTT CASSWNTGELFF TRBJ2-2 few TRBV7-3 .
TGCGCCAGCAGCCCGTCGGGACAGGGGTCGTACAATGAGCAGTTCTTC CASSPSGQGSYNEQFF TRBJ2-1 . TRBV5-1 TRBD1
TGCAGTGCGGGACAGGTAGCTGAGCAGTACTTC CSAGQVAEQYF TRBJ2-7 few TRBV20-1 TRBD1
TGTGCCAGCAGCCCCCGACTAGCGGACTCCTACGAGCAGTACTTC CASSPRLADSYEQYF TRBJ2-7 . TRBV9 TRBD2
TGTGCCAGCAGCTCCCCGAGGACAGGGGGCACTGAAGCTTTCTTT CASSSPRTGGTEAFF TRBJ1-1 few TRBV11-2 TRBD1
TGTGCCAGCAGTGATAGGCGGACAGGGTTGATATCAGGCTACACCTTC CASSDRRTGLISGYTF TRBJ1-2 few TRBV2 TRBD1
TGTGCCAGCAGTTTGTCAGGCAATCAGCCCCAGCATTTT CASSLSGNQPQHF TRBJ1-5 . TRBV27 .
TGTGCCAGCAGCTTAGATCCGGGACAGAGCTACGAGCAGTACTTC CASSLDPGQSYEQYF TRBJ2-7 . TRBV11-2 TRBD1
TGTGCCAGCAGCCCCTATCGACTAGCGGGGGGGGGCGAGCAGTACTTC CASSPYRLAGGGEQYF TRBJ2-7 once TRBV5-6 TRBD2
TGTGCCAGCTCACCACAGGGCGAGGGTGAAAAACTGTTTTTT CASSPQGEGEKLFF TRBJ1-4 few TRBV18 .
TGCGCCAGCAGCTTCGCCGGACAGTCGATGGAGACCCAGTACTTC CASSFAGQSMETQYF TRBJ2-5 . TRBV5-1 .
TGTGCCAGCAGCTTAACCCGGGACAGGGGAGGGAATGAGCAGTTCTTC CASSLTRDRGGNEQFF TRBJ2-1 . TRBV7-3 TRBD1
TGTGCCAGCAGTAAGGAGGCCACAGATACGCAGTATTTT CASSKEATDTQYF TRBJ2-3 . TRBV6-4 .
TGTGCCAGCAGCGTCCAGGGTTACGAGCAGTACTTC CASSVQGYEQYF TRBJ2-7 few TRBV11-1 .
TGTGCCAGCGCTCCGGAGCGGGGGGCAGATACGCAGTATTTT CASAPERGADTQYF TRBJ2-3 . TRBV6-5 TRBD2
TGTGCCAGCAGCAGCGCACAGGGTCAAGAGACCCAGTACTTC CASSSAQGQETQYF TRBJ2-5 . TRBV4-1 .
TGTGCCAGCAGCCAAGTCGTAGCGGGGGACTCCTACAATGAGCAGTTCTTC CASSQVVAGDSYNEQFF TRBJ2-1 few TRBV4-2 TRBD2
TGTGCCAGCAGTTACTTCGGACAGGGACATGGCTACACCTTC CASSYFGQGHGYTF TRBJ1-2 few TRBV6-6 TRBD1
TGCGCCAGCAGCCACGTGGGAGGGGGGGACAATGAGCAGTTCTTC CASSHVGGGDNEQFF TRBJ2-1 many TRBV4-3 .
TGTGCCAGCAGTAGCCTCCGGGGCACTGAAGCTTTCTTT CASSSLRGTEAFF TRBJ1-1 . TRBV6-6 .
TGTGCCATAGGGACTAGTTCGGATACGCAGTATTTT CAIGTSSDTQYF TRBJ2-3 few TRBV10-3 TRBD2
TGTGCCAGCAGCCCACAGGGGGAGTATGGCTACACCTTC CASSPQGEYGYTF TRBJ1-2 few TRBV6-6 TRBD1